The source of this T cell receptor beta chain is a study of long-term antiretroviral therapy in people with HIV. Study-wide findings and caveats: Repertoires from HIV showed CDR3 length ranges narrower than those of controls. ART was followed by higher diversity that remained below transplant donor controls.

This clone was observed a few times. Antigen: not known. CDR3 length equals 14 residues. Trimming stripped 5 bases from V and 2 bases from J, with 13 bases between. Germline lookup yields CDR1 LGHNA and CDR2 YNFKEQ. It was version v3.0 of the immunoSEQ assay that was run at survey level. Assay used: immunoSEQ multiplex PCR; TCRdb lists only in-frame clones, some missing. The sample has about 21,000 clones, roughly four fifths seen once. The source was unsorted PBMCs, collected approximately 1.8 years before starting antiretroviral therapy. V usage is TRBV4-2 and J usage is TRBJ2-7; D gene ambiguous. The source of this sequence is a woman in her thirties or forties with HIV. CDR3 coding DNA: TGTGCCAGCAGCTTGGGAAGCCGCCCCTACGAGCAGTACTTC. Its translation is CASSLGSRPYEQYF.